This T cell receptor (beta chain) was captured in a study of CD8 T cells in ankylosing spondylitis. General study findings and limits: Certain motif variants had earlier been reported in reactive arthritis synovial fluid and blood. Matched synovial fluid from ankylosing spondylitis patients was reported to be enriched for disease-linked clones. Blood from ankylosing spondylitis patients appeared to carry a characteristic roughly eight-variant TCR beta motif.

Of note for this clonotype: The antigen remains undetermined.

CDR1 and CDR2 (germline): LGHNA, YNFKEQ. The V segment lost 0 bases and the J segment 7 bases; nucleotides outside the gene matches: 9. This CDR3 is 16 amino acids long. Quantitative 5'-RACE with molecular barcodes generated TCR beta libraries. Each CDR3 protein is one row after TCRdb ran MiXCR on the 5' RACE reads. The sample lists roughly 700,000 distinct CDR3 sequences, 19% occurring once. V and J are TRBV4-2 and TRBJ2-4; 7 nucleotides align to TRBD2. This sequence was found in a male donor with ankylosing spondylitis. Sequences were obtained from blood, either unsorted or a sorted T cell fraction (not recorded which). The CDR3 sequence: CASSQEVSGTKNIQYF. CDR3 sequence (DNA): TGTGCCAGCAGCCAAGAGGTATCGGGGACTAAGAACATTCAGTACTTC.